The 10 T cell receptor beta chains listed next were all sequenced from one sample in a study of T cells after yellow fever vaccination (dated 2019 in TCRdb). The treatment or condition label here, explained by the study, means: live attenuated yellow fever vaccine strain. Libraries were built with 5' RACE. The sequencing machine was an Illumina NovaSeq 6000. TCRdb itself trimmed the public reads at Q25 with fastp, ran MiXCR and retained productive beta chains. Each CDR3 protein gets just one entry, which takes the most common genes and DNA from the rows behind it. The sample table holds some 400,000 distinct CDR3 sequences, of which approximately 18% were seen once. 18% of the sample lies in the top ten. Sequencing was performed on PBMCs, taken before the yellow fever booster vaccination. The receptor set was obtained from a man younger than 35 who received the YFV17D yellow fever vaccine.

This clonotype showed up just a few times. This rearrangement joins TRBV27 to TRBJ1-6; 7 bases match TRBD1. Germline CDR1 MNHEY, CDR2 SMNVEV (reference sequence). Trimming at V came to 2 bases and at J to 7 bases, leaving 11 bases not matched to a gene. The CDR3 is made up of 17 amino acids. DNA for the CDR3: TGTGCCAGCAGTTTACCTAGCGCAGGGGGTGGGAATTCACCCCTCCACTTT. It yields the protein CASSLPSAGGGNSPLHF.

This clonotype was counted a few times. An end of the junction does not agree with germline; a read error may underlie this. This chain uses TRBV19 with TRBJ2-4; no clear D. Germline assignment: CDR1 LNHDA and CDR2 SQIVND (reference sequence). This CDR3 comprises 16 residues. The CDR3 coding sequence is TGTGCCATTAGTATAGAGCCTTGGGGTGCCAAAAACATTCAGTACTTC. Amino acids: CAISIEPWGAKNIQYF.

The sample holds many counts of this clonotype. This rearrangement joins TRBV3-1 to TRBJ2-7; tentatively, D is TRBD2 (6 bases). CDR3 length equals 14 residues. V lost 4 bases, J lost 3 bases, and 13 bases lay in between. Germline V gene sequence: CDR1 LGHDT, CDR2 YNNKEL (reference sequence). CDR3: CASSPGTGLYEQYV. The CDR3 coding sequence is TGTGCCAGCAGCCCAGGGACTGGACTCTACGAGCAGTACGTC.

This clonotype turned up a few times. The chain joins TRBV5-8 to TRBJ2-3, with D unclear. CDR1 and CDR2 from the germline V gene are SGHTS and YDEGEE. V lost 2 bases and J lost 0, with 4 bases in between. The CDR3 is made up of 13 amino acids. CDR3 amino acids: CASSFWSTDTQYF. In DNA, the CDR3 is TGTGCCAGCAGCTTCTGGAGCACAGATACGCAGTATTTT.

This chain links TRBV11-2 with TRBJ1-1, with unresolved D. The CDR3 totals 12 residues. Germline V gene lookup returns CDR1 SGHAT and CDR2 FQNNGV. V was clipped by 5 bases and J by 8 bases, with 12 bases between them. The CDR3 region is CASSRGREEAFF. In nucleotides, the CDR3 is TGTGCCAGCAGCCGGGGTAGGGAAGAAGCTTTCTTT.

This clonotype occurred a few times. The chain is built from TRBV7-9 and TRBJ1-1; TRBD1 matches 10 bases. With V trimmed by 4 bases and J by 1 base, 3 bases remained unmatched. The CDR3 has 15 residues. Per germline, CDR1 SEHNR and CDR2 FQNEAQ (reference sequence). The CDR3 sequence: CASSSRQGANTEAFF. DNA of the CDR3: TGTGCCAGCAGCTCCCGACAGGGGGCGAACACTGAAGCTTTCTTT.

The chain employs TRBV12-3 or TRBV12-4 and TRBJ2-7, with 7 bases identical to TRBD1. The junction had 7 bases not matched to a gene; V was cut back by 3 bases and J by 5 bases. The CDR3 is 14 amino acids. CDR3: CASSFLPGQNEQYF. As DNA, the CDR3 is TGTGCCAGCAGTTTTCTGCCGGGACAGAACGAGCAGTACTTC.

There are a few counts of this clonotype. V and J are TRBV4-2 and TRBJ2-1, with D unclear. This CDR3 region has 13 residues. Trimming stripped 0 bases from V and 11 bases from J, with 11 bases between. Germline V lookup: CDR1 LGHNA, CDR2 YNFKEQ. Here the CDR3 reads CASSQDGVSKQFF. The DNA for the CDR3 is TGTGCCAGCAGCCAAGATGGGGTCTCTAAGCAGTTCTTC.

V usage is TRBV18 and J usage is TRBJ2-2; TRBD1 might be the D (6 bases). This CDR3 region has 15 residues. Germline V gene sequence: CDR1 KGHSH, CDR2 LQKENI. V was trimmed by 6 bases and J by 6 bases, leaving 17 bases between them. The CDR3: CASSPQQGVAGELFF. DNA for the CDR3: TGTGCCAGCTCGCCGCAACAGGGAGTTGCCGGGGAGCTGTTTTTT. Drawing the rest from reference TRBV18 and TRBJ2-2, the complete variable domain is NAGVMQNPRHLVRRRGQEARLRCSPMKGHSHVYWYRQLPEEGLKFMVYLQKENIIDESGMPKERFSAEFPKEGPSILRIQQVVRGDSAAYFCASSPQQGVAGELFFGEGSRLTVL.

This clonotype was picked up a small number of times. The chain carries TRBV7-6 and TRBJ2-1; D not certain. The CDR3 runs to 15 residues. Germline V gives CDR1 SGHVS, CDR2 FNYEAQ. Trimming took off 2 bases at V and 8 bases at J, with 16 bases between the two ends. The CDR3 DNA follows: TGTGCCAGCAGCTTAAGCACAGAGCGAGTGGATGAGCAGTTCTTC. It codes for CASSLSTERVDEQFF.